Each of the 11 T cell receptor beta chains below was sequenced from the same sample in a study of cytomegalovirus exposure and HLA in healthy donors (TCRdb year 2017). The method behind the library was the immunoSEQ multiplex PCR assay. The multiplex PCR relied on a mix of 60 forward primers for TCR Vbeta segments and 13 reverse primers for TCR Jbeta segments. The source is immuneACCESS, and TCRdb retained only in-frame sequences with V and J called. Part of the clones is not carried over; for the studies checked, unresolved V genes explain less than half of this, and the remainder is unexplained. A total of about 210,000 clones appear in this sample, about four fifths of them only once. The ten top clones hold roughly 10% of the sample. The sequenced material came from PBMCs. Receptor source: a woman in her forties or fifties in good health and CMV-seropositive.

V gene TRBV9 combines with J gene TRBJ1-2; D may be TRBD1 (5 bases). The V gene lost 3 bases and the J gene lost 2 bases, with 14 bases spanning the gap. This CDR3 has 15 residues. Germline V gene sequence: CDR1 SGDLS, CDR2 YYNGEE. The CDR3, as DNA: TGTGCCAGCAGCGCTATGCCAGGGTCAAACTATGGCTACACCTTC. Translation gives CASSAMPGSNYGYTF.

J is TRBJ1-4 and V is TRBV7-9; 8 bases match TRBD1. Germline CDR1 and CDR2: SEHNR and FQNEAQ (reference sequence). CDR3 length: 14 residues. Germline trimming cut 3 bases from V and 5 bases from J; bases unmatched to any gene: 2. The CDR3 here is CASSLDRANEKLFF. In nucleotides, the CDR3 is TGTGCCAGCAGCTTGGACAGGGCGAATGAAAAACTGTTTTTT.

The rearrangement joins TRBV6-6 to TRBJ2-3; 8 bases line up with TRBD1. Germline CDR1 is MNHNY and CDR2 is SVGAGI (reference sequence). The CDR3 contains 15 residues. Unmatched junction bases numbered 6, after V lost 6 bases and J lost 1 base. CDR3 DNA sequence: TGTGCCAGCAGCGACAGGGGTAGGGGCACAGATACGCAGTATTTT. It specifies CASSDRGRGTDTQYF.

This clone has more than one count but fewer than ten. This chain links TRBV6-1 with TRBJ1-5; possibly TRBD1 for D (6 bases). Trimming left V 2 bases short and J 0 bases short, with 8 bases between. This CDR3 contains 15 residues. Per the germline V gene, CDR1 is MNHNS and CDR2 is SASEGT. CDR3 region: CASSELQGSNQPQHF. In DNA, the CDR3 is TGTGCCAGCAGTGAACTACAGGGTAGCAATCAGCCCCAGCATTTT.

This clone has a count of ten or more. CDR3 in DNA: TGCGCCAGCAGCCGTTTGGGGCAGGCAGGCACAGATACGCAGTATTTT. Translating it yields CASSRLGQAGTDTQYF. The gene calls are TRBV4-1 and TRBJ2-3, with D perhaps TRBD1 (5 bases). CDR3 length: 16 residues. Trimming removed 4 bases from V and 1 base from J, with 15 bases in between. CDR1 is MGHRA and CDR2 is YSYEKL in the germline V gene.

The chain is built from TRBV5-6 and TRBJ2-7; a weak D match, TRBD2 (5 bases). In germline, CDR1 is SGHDT, CDR2 YYEEEE. V lost 0 bases and J lost 6, with 10 bases in between. This CDR3 comprises 13 residues. The CDR3 DNA follows: TGTGCCAGCAGCTTGGCCGGAGGATCCGAGCAGTACTTC. This gives the protein CASSLAGGSEQYF.

This chain connects TRBV18 to TRBJ1-4; 7 bases map to TRBD1. The ends lost 5 bases at V and 7 bases at J; junction bases unmatched: 10. This CDR3 is built from 15 residues. Germline loops: CDR1 KGHSH, CDR2 LQKENI. The DNA of the CDR3 is TGTGCCAGCTCATCCGAGACAGGGTCGGGTGAAAAACTGTTTTTT. It translates to CASSSETGSGEKLFF.

The J gene is TRBJ1-2, the V gene TRBV5-4; tentatively, D is TRBD1 (5 bases). The CDR3 has 15 amino acids. CDR1 is SGHNT, CDR2 YYREEE, per germline (reference sequence). The V end was cut by 0 bases, the J end by 2 bases, with 11 bases between. The DNA for the CDR3 is TGTGCCAGCAGCTTGGGGGGGGGACGGAACTATGGCTACACCTTC. It is translated as CASSLGGGRNYGYTF.

The genes are TRBV4-3 and TRBJ1-4; D may be TRBD1 (5 bases). V was cut by 4 bases and J by 8 bases, with 23 bases left in between. CDR1 and CDR2 from the germline V gene are LGHNA and YSLEER. This CDR3 has 17 amino acids. CDR3 sequence (DNA): TGCGCCAGCAGCCGAGGCCGAGTGGCAGGGATGATCGAAAAACTGTTTTTT. Translated: CASSRGRVAGMIEKLFF.

The chain couples TRBV19 to TRBJ1-1, with 9 bases that match TRBD1. Germline lookup yields CDR1 LNHDA and CDR2 SQIVND (reference sequence). The CDR3 totals 15 residues. V was pared by 4 bases and J by 1 base, with 4 bases of the junction left unmatched. The CDR3 loop is CASSRTGVPNTEAFF. The CDR3 bases are TGTGCCAGTAGTAGGACAGGGGTCCCGAACACTGAAGCTTTCTTT.

This clone was found a few times. The same CDR3 is also encoded by other DNA sequences in this sample. V usage is TRBV4-1 and J usage is TRBJ1-4; TRBD1 matches at 8 bases. The CDR3 sequence is 14 residues long. Looked up from germline, CDR1 is MGHRA and CDR2 is YSYEKL. Trimming at V came to 3 bases and at J to 7 bases, leaving 4 bases not matched to a gene. CDR3 protein: CASSQTGVGEKLFF. CDR3 coding DNA: TGCGCCAGCAGCCAGACAGGGGTCGGTGAAAAACTGTTTTTT.